This T cell receptor beta chain was captured by sequencing in a study of cytomegalovirus exposure and HLA in healthy donors. The study's findings and limits: Rarity held for most TCR sequences, but there were some public TCRs that occurred in many donors. Reportedly, diagnosis of cytomegalovirus status by the classifier showed high specificity and sensitivity.

To note about this clone: What it binds is unknown.

Some clones are missing from TCRdb's copy, which holds only in-frame ones; the method was immunoSEQ multiplex PCR. The sample shows roughly 150,000 clones, less than 95% of them seen only once. The validation cohort, a group of some 120 subjects, included the donors and was separate from the roughly 620-subject first cohort. From germline, CDR1 is MNHNY and CDR2 SVGAGI (reference sequence). J lost 1 base, V lost 7 bases, and 10 bases had no gene match. The CDR3 runs to 16 residues. The origin of this receptor is a man in his late teens or twenties in good health and CMV-seropositive. J is TRBJ2-3 and V is TRBV6-6, with 8 bases matching TRBD2. Sequenced sample: PBMCs. The CDR3 protein is CASINSGGGRTDTQYF. The CDR3 coding sequence is TGTGCCAGCATAAACTCGGGGGGGGGACGCACAGATACGCAGTATTTT.